The T cell receptor beta chain described here comes from a study of response to subunit inactivated influenza vaccine. The V segment lost 2 bases and the J segment 6 bases; nucleotides outside the gene matches: 10. CDR1 is KGHSH, CDR2 LQKENI, per germline. The CDR3 has 15 residues. TCRdb used MiXCR to reprocess the RT-PCR reads, holding one entry per CDR3 protein. The table lists over 800,000 distinct CDR3 sequences, 21% of them singletons. The source of this sequence is a man aged 45-65 years who received an inactivated influenza vaccine. The chain employs TRBV18 and TRBJ2-7; TRBD1 matches at 7 bases. The material was PBMCs from blood, obtained 4 to 6 days after vaccination. The CDR3 protein is CASSPRPTGAREQYF. CDR3 DNA sequence: TGTGCCAGCTCACCAAGGCCTACAGGGGCTCGCGAGCAGTACTTC. Drawing the rest from reference TRBV18 and TRBJ2-7, the complete variable domain is NAGVMQNPRHLVRRRGQEARLRCSPMKGHSHVYWYRQLPEEGLKFMVYLQKENIIDESGMPKERFSAEFPKEGPSILRIQQVVRGDSAAYFCASSPRPTGAREQYFGPGTRLTVT.